Listed below are T cell receptor beta chains from one sample, sequenced in a study of T cell changes during pregnancy in multiple sclerosis. Sequenced by immunoSEQ multiplex PCR; TCRdb stores in-frame clones only, minus some. The table has around 69,000 clones, 80% to 95% seen once; the top ten hold around 2%. The sample was peripheral blood, taken in the third trimester of pregnancy. The origin of the receptors is a female donor in good health, enrolled as a control in a pregnancy study. Each CDR3 is given with its conserved first and last residue. Each record gives: D gene, V gene, J gene, CDR3 length, clone size, CDR3 protein, CDR3 DNA. The D gene is left open where the match is weak. Not every row has a clone size; where given, it reads once, few, many or a size class.

>.|TRBV6-1|TRBJ2-6|15|once
CASLNEGAGANVLTF
TGTGCCAGCCTAAACGAGGGGGCTGGGGCCAACGTCCTGACTTTC
>TRBD1|TRBV10-3|TRBJ1-1|13|.
CAIRDRGLSEAFF
TGTGCCATCAGGGACAGGGGGCTCTCTGAAGCTTTCTTT
>TRBD1|TRBV7-9|TRBJ2-5|13|.
CASSRTGGETQYF
TGTGCCAGCAGTAGGACAGGGGGAGAGACCCAGTACTTC
>TRBD2|TRBV7-9|TRBJ2-7|18|.
CASSFGTSGRARAYEQYF
TGTGCCAGCAGCTTCGGGACTAGCGGGAGAGCGCGGGCCTACGAGCAGTACTTC
>.|TRBV7-7|TRBJ2-5|15|once
CASSRGGSSQETQYF
TGTGCTAGCAGCCGCGGAGGGTCAAGCCAAGAGACCCAGTACTTC
>TRBD1|TRBV2|TRBJ1-1|15|.
CASSGTGGTVAEAFF
TGTGCCAGCAGTGGGACAGGGGGTACGGTGGCTGAAGCTTTCTTT
>.|TRBV30|TRBJ2-5|14|once
CAWSKGGGPETQYF
TGTGCCTGGAGTAAAGGGGGAGGGCCAGAGACCCAGTACTTC
>.|TRBV28|TRBJ1-5|14|.
CASSLPEHRQPQHF
TGTGCCAGCAGTTTACCGGAGCACAGGCAGCCCCAGCATTTT
>TRBD1|TRBV27|TRBJ2-1|16|.
CASSLPTGGHYNEQFF
TGTGCCAGCAGTTTACCCACAGGGGGGCACTACAATGAGCAGTTCTTC
>.|TRBV28|TRBJ2-5|11|.
CASRAQETQYF
TGTGCCAGCAGGGCCCAAGAGACCCAGTACTTC
>TRBD1|TRBV28|TRBJ1-2|17|.
CASSLGPRGRKNYGYTF
TGTGCCAGCAGTTTAGGCCCCAGGGGGAGAAAAAACTATGGCTACACCTTC
>.|TRBV19|TRBJ2-7|14|.
CASSTGTETYEQYF
TGTGCCAGTAGTACGGGAACAGAGACCTACGAGCAGTACTTC
>.|TRBV14|TRBJ1-5|15|once
CASSLGGPGNQPQHF
TGTGCCAGCAGCTTAGGGGGACCCGGCAATCAGCCCCAGCATTTT
>.|TRBV7-8|TRBJ2-1|14|once
CASSSPPEGNEQFF
TGTGCCAGCAGCTCCCCCCCCGAGGGAAATGAGCAGTTCTTC
>.|TRBV19|TRBJ1-5|15|.
CASSISRGRDQPQHF
TGTGCCAGTAGTATAAGCAGGGGTAGGGATCAGCCCCAGCATTTT
>TRBD1|TRBV28|TRBJ1-4|14|.
CASLGGQGYEKLFF
TGTGCCAGTTTAGGGGGACAGGGGTATGAAAAACTGTTTTTT
>.|TRBV27|TRBJ2-7|18|.
CASSPLALGALDPYEQYF
TGTGCCAGCTCACCCCTAGCGTTAGGGGCGCTTGATCCCTACGAGCAGTACTTC
>.|TRBV27|TRBJ1-2|13|.
CASSLLRGYGYTF
TGTGCCAGCAGTTTACTCAGAGGCTATGGCTACACCTTC
>.|TRBV7-2|TRBJ1-1|17|.
CASSLNPPGMGYTEAFF
TGTGCCAGCAGCTTAAATCCCCCCGGGATGGGGTACACTGAAGCTTTCTTT